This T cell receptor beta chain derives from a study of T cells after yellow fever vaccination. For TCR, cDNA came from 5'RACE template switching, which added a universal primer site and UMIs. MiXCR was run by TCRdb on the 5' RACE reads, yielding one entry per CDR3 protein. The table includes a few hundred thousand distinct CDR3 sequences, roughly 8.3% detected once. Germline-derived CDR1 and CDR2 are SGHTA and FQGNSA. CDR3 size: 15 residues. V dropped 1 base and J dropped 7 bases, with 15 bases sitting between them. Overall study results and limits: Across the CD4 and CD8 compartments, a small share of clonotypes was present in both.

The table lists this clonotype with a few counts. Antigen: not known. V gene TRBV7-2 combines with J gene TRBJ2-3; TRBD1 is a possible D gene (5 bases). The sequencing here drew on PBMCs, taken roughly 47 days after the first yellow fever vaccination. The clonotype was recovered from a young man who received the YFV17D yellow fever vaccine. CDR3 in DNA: TGTGCCAGCAGCTTAGATCTCACAGGATCATATACGCAGTATTTT. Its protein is CASSLDLTGSYTQYF.